This entry describes one TCR beta chain. Its cognate antigen is unknown. These data originate in a study of CD8 T cells in Susac syndrome. Notes on the study in general: The study's TCR sequencing and HLA analysis drew on a certain number of individuals. That number was acknowledged as relatively small.

Trimming stripped 1 base from V and 11 bases from J, with 17 bases between. Germline V gene data show CDR1 as DFQATT and CDR2 as SNEGSKA (reference sequence). There are 13 residues in the CDR3. The authors sequenced TCR beta from blood CD8+ and CD4+ T cells. Negative magnetic isolation gave CD8+ and CD4+ cells; FACS enriched CD8+ TEMRA. RNA, at about 0.45 to 1 ug, was reverse transcribed with random hexamers. The CDR3 of TCR beta was amplified by immunoSEQ multiplex PCR across 54 Vbeta and 13 Jbeta. TCRdb analysed the immunoSEQ multiplex PCR reads with MiXCR anew, one entry per CDR3 protein. The table records some 200,000 distinct CDR3 sequences, 90% to 95% of them present only once.

This receptor was identified in a human donor with multiple sclerosis. The sample taken for sequencing was CD4+ T cells from PBMCs. The rearrangement uses TRBV20-1 and TRBJ1-1; D possibly corresponds to TRBD1 (5 bases). CDR3 in amino acids: CSARARWGFRAFF. In DNA form, the CDR3 reads TGCAGTGCTAGAGCGCGATGGGGCTTTAGGGCTTTCTTT.